This TCR beta chain was sequenced in a study of blood T cell repertoires in COVID-19. Participant ages covered roughly 18 to 89 years across approximately 25 US areas. This clone has more than one count but fewer than ten. Sequenced by immunoSEQ multiplex PCR; TCRdb stores in-frame clones only, minus some. This table holds about 270,000 clones, approximately 90% found once. The CDR3 spans 15 residues. Germline lookup yields CDR1 LNHDA and CDR2 SQIVND (reference sequence). V shed 6 bases and J 6 bases; nucleotides not matched to a gene: 8. The clonotype originates from a woman in her twenties or thirties with acute COVID-19. This rearrangement joins TRBV19 to TRBJ2-3; TRBD2 matches 11 bases. Sequencing was done on a sample of PBMCs or T cells enriched from blood (not recorded which). This chain's CDR3 is CASRSTSGSYDTQYF. CDR3 sequence (DNA): TGTGCCAGTAGATCCACTAGCGGGAGTTACGATACGCAGTATTTT. Based on the CDR3 plus reference TRBV19 and TRBJ2-3, the full variable domain is DGGITQSPKYLFRKEGQNVTLSCEQNLNHDAMYWYRQDPGQGLRLIYYSQIVNDFQKGDIAEGYSVSREKKESFPLTVTSAQKNPTAFYLCASRSTSGSYDTQYFGPGTRLTVL.